The following is a T cell receptor (beta chain) sequence with its context. The antigen remains unidentified. Trimming removed 6 bases at V and 2 bases at J, with 13 bases between. CDR1 is KGHSH, CDR2 LQKENI, per germline. The CDR3 has 14 amino acids. This sample stems from a study of cytomegalovirus exposure and HLA in healthy donors. PCR employed 60 Vbeta and 13 Jbeta primers. Assay: immunoSEQ multiplex PCR; the TCRdb copy retains only in-frame clones and omits some. The sample totals roughly 58,000 clones. Study-wide results and caveats: Analyzed later, association rates of TCRs varied across HLA loci, with DRB1 most and HLA-C fewest. Donors were assumed by presence/absence analyses to have roughly uniform sequencing depth.

Sequenced: PBMCs. The V call is TRBV18, the J call TRBJ1-1; D may be TRBD1 (6 bases). The receptor's source is a woman in her forties or fifties in good health and CMV-seropositive. CDR3 protein: CASSPGHLNTEAFF. As DNA, the CDR3 is TGTGCCAGCTCCCCGGGACACCTAAACACTGAAGCTTTCTTT.